This passage covers 20 T cell receptor beta chains from one sample sequenced in a study of response to subunit inactivated influenza vaccine. TCRdb re-analysed the RT-PCR reads in MiXCR, keeping a single row per CDR3 protein. The data contain more than 450,000 distinct CDR3 sequences, around 11% of them singletons. This sample comprised PBMCs from blood, obtained on the day of vaccination. These receptors originate from a man over 45 who received an inactivated influenza vaccine.

In this sample, this clonotype turned up a few times. At one of its ends the junction is not consistent with the germline gene, which may arise from a read error. The chain is built from TRBV3-1 and TRBJ2-1, with 9 positions matching TRBD2. The CDR3 is 17 amino acids. The germline V gene encodes CDR1 LGHDT and CDR2 YNNKEL (reference sequence). The CDR3 bases are TGTGCCACCAGCCAAGATTCAGCGGGGGGCTTCTACAATGAGCAGTTCTTC. As protein: CATSQDSAGGFYNEQFF.

This clonotype was seen a few times. The J gene is TRBJ2-1, the V gene TRBV6-2 or TRBV6-3; 10 bases are shared with TRBD1. This CDR3 has 15 amino acids. Germline-derived CDR1 and CDR2 are MNHEY and SVGEGT. Trimming took 7 bases from V and 2 from J; bases not matched to a gene: 5. The CDR3 spells CASTLGQGAYNEQFF. The CDR3 nucleotides read TGTGCCAGCACCCTCGGACAGGGGGCCTACAATGAGCAGTTCTTC.

This clonotype was seen a few times. CDR3 nucleotides: TGTGCCACCAGTAATCAGGGGCTCGTATCCCAGCCCCAGCATTTT. Translating it yields CATSNQGLVSQPQHF. V and J are TRBV24-1 and TRBJ1-5, with a tentative D call TRBD1 (6 bases). Germline lookup yields CDR1 KGHDR and CDR2 SFDVKD. The V and J ends lost 6 bases and 7 bases respectively, with 18 bases between them. The CDR3 contains 15 residues.

J is TRBJ2-4 and V is TRBV7-9, with 9 nucleotides matching TRBD1. CDR1 and CDR2 from the germline V gene are SEHNR and FQNEAQ (reference sequence). V shed 4 bases, J shed 8 bases, and the junction held 9 bases outside the gene matches. The length of the CDR3 is 15 residues. CDR3 coding DNA: TGTGCCAGCAGCTCAGGACAGGGGCGGTGGCACATTCAGTACTTC. Translation: CASSSGQGRWHIQYF.

The chain employs TRBV5-1 and TRBJ2-1; 9 bases align to TRBD2. Germline V lookup: CDR1 SGHRS, CDR2 YFSETQ. The length of the CDR3 is 15 residues. After removal of 2 bases from V and 7 bases from J, the junction contained 7 bases not matched to a gene. The CDR3 sequence: CASSFGGGAGNEQFF. CDR3 nucleotide sequence: TGCGCCAGCAGCTTTGGCGGGGGGGCTGGAAATGAGCAGTTCTTC.

This clonotype appeared a few times. V usage is TRBV5-5 and J usage is TRBJ2-3; 10 nucleotides line up with TRBD1. In germline, CDR1 is SGHKS, CDR2 YYEKEE (reference sequence). The CDR3 sequence is 15 residues long. V was clipped by 0 bases and J by 4 bases; unmatched bases: 2. CDR3 sequence reads: CASSLAGTGADTQYF. The CDR3 coding sequence is TGTGCCAGCAGCTTGGCCGGGACAGGGGCAGATACGCAGTATTTT.

The chain recombines TRBV28 with TRBJ2-7; unclear D gene. In germline, CDR1 is MDHEN, CDR2 SYDVKM. CDR3 length: 14 residues. Trimming cost V 6 bases and J 4 bases, with 16 bases left between them. The CDR3 loop is CASSSPSSRYEQYF. The CDR3 DNA reads TGTGCCAGCAGCTCCCCTTCCAGTAGGTACGAGCAGTACTTC.

Only a few counts were recorded for this clonotype. The chain employs TRBV15 and TRBJ1-1; D gene ambiguous. V gave up 4 bases and J gave up 0 bases, with 9 bases separating them. Germline CDR1 is LNHNV and CDR2 is YYDKDF (reference sequence). The CDR3 covers 14 residues. Here the CDR3 reads CATSIPGLNTEAFF. CDR3 sequence (DNA): TGTGCCACCAGCATTCCGGGTTTGAACACTGAAGCTTTCTTT.

The chain couples TRBV20-1 to TRBJ2-7; unclear D gene. CDR1 is DFQATT and CDR2 is SNEGSKA in the germline V gene (reference sequence). The CDR3 consists of 13 residues. V was shortened by 3 bases and J by 2 bases, with 11 bases between the two germline ends. The CDR3 loop reads CSARAGFAYEQYF. CDR3 sequence (DNA): TGCAGTGCTAGGGCAGGATTCGCCTACGAGCAGTACTTC.

The chain links TRBV20-1 to TRBJ2-2; D possibly corresponds to TRBD2 (5 bases). The germline V gene has CDR1 DFQATT and CDR2 SNEGSKA (reference sequence). The CDR3 spans 16 residues. V lost 5 bases, J lost 0 bases, and 16 bases lay in between. This chain's CDR3 is CSAPGGLGANTGELFF. The DNA for the CDR3 is TGCAGTGCTCCGGGCGGGCTAGGCGCGAACACCGGGGAGCTGTTTTTT.

This clonotype has just a few counts. The V gene is TRBV20-1, the J gene TRBJ2-1; the D gene is possibly TRBD2 (6 bases). This CDR3 contains 17 residues. Germline V gene sequence: CDR1 DFQATT, CDR2 SNEGSKA (reference sequence). Trimming left V 0 bases short and J 0 bases short, with 15 bases between. CDR3 amino acids: CSARDPGVTNSYNEQFF. DNA for the CDR3: TGCAGTGCTAGAGATCCGGGGGTCACTAACTCCTACAATGAGCAGTTCTTC.

V is TRBV4-1 and J is TRBJ2-3, with 7 positions matching TRBD1. The junction had 7 bases not matched to a gene; V was cut back by 5 bases and J by 2 bases. The CDR3 covers 15 residues. Germline assignment: CDR1 MGHRA and CDR2 YSYEKL. CDR3 loop: CASSSGQIVTDTQYF. Written as DNA, the CDR3 is TGCGCCAGCAGCTCGGGACAGATTGTCACAGATACGCAGTATTTT.

This clonotype has more than one count but fewer than ten. The chain recombines TRBV5-4 with TRBJ1-2; D may be TRBD1 (6 bases). The CDR3 totals 13 residues. V lost 10 bases and J lost 1, with 14 bases in between. In germline, CDR1 is SGHNT, CDR2 YYREEE (reference sequence). The CDR3 DNA sequence: TGTGCCGCTGGCGGGGGCAGTAACTATGGCTACACCTTC. It translates to CAAGGGSNYGYTF.

The sample holds a few counts of this clonotype. The chain couples TRBV15 to TRBJ2-7; perhaps D is TRBD1 or TRBD2 (6 bases each). CDR1 is LNHNV, CDR2 YYDKDF, per germline (reference sequence). Trimming stripped 1 base from V and 0 bases from J, with 10 bases between. The CDR3 spans 15 residues. The CDR3 region is CATSRARGPSYEQYF. The CDR3 nucleotides are TGTGCCACCAGCAGAGCTCGGGGGCCCTCCTACGAGCAGTACTTC. The full variable domain, its missing parts supplied by reference TRBV15 and TRBJ2-7, is DAMVIQNPRYQVTQFGKPVTLSCSQTLNHNVMYWYQQKSSQAPKLLFHYYDKDFNNEADTPDNFQSRRPNTSFCFLDIRSPGLGDTAMYLCATSRARGPSYEQYFGPGTRLTVT.

The gene calls are TRBV7-7 and TRBJ1-5, with TRBD1 as a possible D gene (5 bases). The CDR3 is made up of 17 amino acids. Germline V gene sequence: CDR1 SSHAT, CDR2 FNYEAQ (reference sequence). Trimming removed 3 bases from V and 0 bases from J, with 15 bases in between. The CDR3 DNA follows: TGTGCCAGCAGCTTCCAGGGTCCGGCCTTTAGCAATCAGCCCCAGCATTTT. Its protein is CASSFQGPAFSNQPQHF.

This clonotype was seen many times. The chain carries TRBV19 and TRBJ1-3; no reliable D call. The CDR3 loop spans 15 amino acids. Per germline, CDR1 LNHDA and CDR2 SQIVND (reference sequence). V dropped 10 bases and J dropped 0 bases, with 16 bases sitting between them. The CDR3 here is CATHPSASSGNTIYF. DNA for the CDR3: TGTGCCACCCATCCGTCAGCAAGCTCTGGAAACACCATATATTTT.

V is TRBV7-9 and J is TRBJ2-1, with 11 bases aligning to TRBD2. Trimming took 2 bases from V and 5 from J; bases not matched to a gene: 8. This CDR3 has 17 amino acids. The V gene's germline CDR1 is SEHNR and CDR2 FQNEAQ (reference sequence). This CDR3 reads CASSLTESSGGNNEQFF. CDR3 DNA sequence: TGTGCCAGCAGCTTAACGGAGTCTAGCGGGGGGAACAATGAGCAGTTCTTC. The entire variable domain, with the rest obtained from reference TRBV7-9 and TRBJ2-1, is as follows: DTGVSQNPRHKITKRGQNVTFRCDPISEHNRLYWYRQTLGQGPEFLTYFQNEAQLEKSRLLSDRFSAERPKGSFSTLEIQRTEQGDSAMYLCASSLTESSGGNNEQFFGPGTRLTVL.

This clonotype was picked up a small number of times. The chain has TRBV27 and TRBJ2-6; D perhaps matches TRBD2 (6 bases). The V gene lost 3 bases and the J gene lost 4 bases, with 10 bases spanning the gap. Looked up from germline, CDR1 is MNHEY and CDR2 is SMNVEV (reference sequence). CDR3 length: 15 residues. Here the CDR3 DNA reads TGTGCCAGCAGTTTGGGGGGTTACGGGGCCAACGTCCTGACTTTC. Residues: CASSLGGYGANVLTF.

This clonotype was recorded at least ten times. The genes are TRBV12-3 or TRBV12-4 and TRBJ2-7; tentative D call: TRBD1 (6 bases). The DNA end is a closer match to TRBJ2-3, so the J assignment may be wrong. The CDR3 is 11 amino acids. The CDR3 loop reads CASSLGAEQYF. As DNA, the CDR3 is TGTGCCAGCAGTTTGGGGGCGGAGCAGTATTTT.

The chain joins TRBV6-1 to TRBJ2-1; the D gene is possibly TRBD1 (6 bases). The V end lost 6 bases, the J end lost 5 bases, and 11 bases lay between the germline ends. Germline V CDR1 and CDR2: MNHNS, SASEGT. There are 13 residues in the CDR3. The CDR3 region is CASRTRGDNEQFF. The DNA of the CDR3 is TGTGCCAGCAGGACCAGGGGTGACAATGAGCAGTTCTTC.